Listed below are T cell receptor beta chains from one sample, sequenced in a study of shared clonotypes between healthy human individuals. The data were produced by immunoSEQ multiplex PCR, yet TCRdb's version contains in-frame clones alone and is incomplete. The sample yields about 1.4 million clones, 95% to 97% seen once. The sample taken for sequencing was naive CD4+ T cells sorted from blood. The receptor set was obtained from a man aged 25-45 years in good health. Each CDR3 is given with its conserved first and last residue. D genes are given only for firm matches. Only some rows state a clone size, as once, few, many or a class for expanded clones.

v_call	clone_size	j_call	d_call	cdr3_aa	cdr3_nt
TRBV2	once	TRBJ1-5	TRBD1	CASRGGGQVDYSNQPQHF	TGTGCCAGCAGGGGAGGGGGACAGGTGGATTATAGCAATCAGCCCCAGCATTTT
TRBV18	once	TRBJ1-2	-	CASSSRWRLQEQNYGYTF	TGTGCCAGCTCCTCTCGATGGAGGCTCCAGGAACAGAACTATGGCTACACCTTC
TRBV2	-	TRBJ2-7	-	CATSSDSSYEQYF	TGTGCCACATCTAGCGACAGCTCCTACGAGCAGTACTTC
TRBV2	-	TRBJ2-7	-	CASSPITGSGEQYF	TGTGCCAGCAGTCCAATAACAGGGTCGGGCGAGCAGTACTTC
TRBV4-1	-	TRBJ2-3	TRBD2	CASSLDSFVLPGLAGGRDTQYF	TGCGCCAGCAGCCTGGACAGCTTCGTGCTCCCGGGACTAGCGGGAGGGAGAGATACGCAGTATTTT
TRBV4-1	-	TRBJ2-2	-	CASSHNLGTNTGELFF	TGCGCCAGCAGCCATAATTTGGGGACGAACACCGGGGAGCTGTTTTTT
TRBV20-1	once	TRBJ2-3	-	CSARTGDTQYF	TGCAGTGCTAGGACTGGGGATACGCAGTATTTT
TRBV28	once	TRBJ2-1	TRBD2	CASSAGWTSGSRPFF	TGTGCCAGCAGTGCCGGATGGACTAGCGGGAGCCGTCCGTTCTTC
TRBV7-9	-	TRBJ1-1	-	CASSPGFEAFF	TGTGCCAGCAGCCCGGGGTTTGAAGCTTTCTTT
TRBV18	once	TRBJ1-2	-	CASSPLEADGYTF	TGTGCCAGCTCACCCCTTGAGGCAGATGGCTACACCTTC
TRBV5-5	few	TRBJ2-2	-	CASSPPGELFF	TGTGCCAGCAGCCCCCCCGGGGAGCTGTTTTTT
TRBV7-7	-	TRBJ2-5	TRBD2	CASSLAAGGETQYF	TGTGCTAGCAGCTTAGCAGCGGGAGGGGAGACCCAGTACTTC
TRBV5-4	-	TRBJ2-5	-	CASSLLAQETQYF	TGTGCCAGCAGCTTGTTGGCGCAAGAGACCCAGTACTTC
TRBV28	-	TRBJ2-5	-	CASSLVARTQYF	TGTGCCAGCAGTTTGGTAGCGCGGACCCAGTACTTC
TRBV10-3	-	TRBJ1-5	-	CAISERVNQPQHF	TGTGCCATCAGTGAGAGGGTCAATCAGCCCCAGCATTTT
TRBV7-9	-	TRBJ1-1	TRBD1	CASSQQGATEAFF	TGTGCCAGCAGCCAACAGGGGGCCACTGAAGCTTTCTTT
TRBV7-9	-	TRBJ2-5	-	CASSLLSGLQETQYF	TGTGCCAGCAGCTTGTTGAGCGGACTACAAGAGACCCAGTACTTC
TRBV9	-	TRBJ1-3	-	CASSREPAVSGNTIYF	TGTGCCAGCAGCAGAGAACCCGCCGTCTCTGGAAACACCATATATTTT
TRBV4-3	-	TRBJ2-7	TRBD1	CASSQGRGGQNYEQYF	TGCGCCAGCAGCCAAGGGCGAGGGGGACAGAACTACGAGCAGTACTTC
TRBV11-3	-	TRBJ2-1	-	CASSLSHYNEQFF	TGTGCCAGCAGCTTAAGTCACTACAATGAGCAGTTCTTC
TRBV18	-	TRBJ1-5	-	CASSPQGNSNQPQHF	TGTGCCAGCTCACCACAGGGGAATAGCAATCAGCCCCAGCATTTT
TRBV7-2	-	TRBJ2-3	TRBD2	CASSGRAGEDTQYF	TGTGCCAGCAGCGGGAGGGCCGGGGAAGATACGCAGTATTTT
TRBV7-9	once	TRBJ1-1	-	CASSLRRIEAFF	TGTGCCAGCAGCCTACGGCGGATCGAAGCTTTCTTT
TRBV7-9	-	TRBJ1-4	TRBD1	CASSLAAGGGEKLFF	TGTGCCAGCAGCTTAGCGGCAGGGGGTGGCGAAAAACTGTTTTTT
TRBV28	-	TRBJ2-2	TRBD2	CASSLDGTSLNTGELFF	TGTGCCAGCAGTTTGGACGGGACTAGCTTAAACACCGGGGAGCTGTTTTTT
TRBV28	once	TRBJ2-7	-	CASSAPGGRISYEQYF	TGTGCCAGCAGCGCTCCTGGTGGGAGAATCTCCTACGAGCAGTACTTC
TRBV27	once	TRBJ2-5	-	CASSLSYWETQYF	TGTGCCAGCAGTTTATCGTATTGGGAGACCCAGTACTTC
TRBV6-6	once	TRBJ1-5	-	CASTPDLNQPQHF	TGTGCCAGCACCCCAGACCTCAATCAGCCCCAGCATTTT
TRBV14	-	TRBJ1-4	-	CARDLDEKLFF	TGTGCCAGAGACCTGGATGAAAAACTGTTTTTT
TRBV6-1	once	TRBJ2-5	TRBD2	CASSEARGRETQYF	TGTGCCAGCAGTGAAGCGCGGGGGAGGGAGACCCAGTACTTC